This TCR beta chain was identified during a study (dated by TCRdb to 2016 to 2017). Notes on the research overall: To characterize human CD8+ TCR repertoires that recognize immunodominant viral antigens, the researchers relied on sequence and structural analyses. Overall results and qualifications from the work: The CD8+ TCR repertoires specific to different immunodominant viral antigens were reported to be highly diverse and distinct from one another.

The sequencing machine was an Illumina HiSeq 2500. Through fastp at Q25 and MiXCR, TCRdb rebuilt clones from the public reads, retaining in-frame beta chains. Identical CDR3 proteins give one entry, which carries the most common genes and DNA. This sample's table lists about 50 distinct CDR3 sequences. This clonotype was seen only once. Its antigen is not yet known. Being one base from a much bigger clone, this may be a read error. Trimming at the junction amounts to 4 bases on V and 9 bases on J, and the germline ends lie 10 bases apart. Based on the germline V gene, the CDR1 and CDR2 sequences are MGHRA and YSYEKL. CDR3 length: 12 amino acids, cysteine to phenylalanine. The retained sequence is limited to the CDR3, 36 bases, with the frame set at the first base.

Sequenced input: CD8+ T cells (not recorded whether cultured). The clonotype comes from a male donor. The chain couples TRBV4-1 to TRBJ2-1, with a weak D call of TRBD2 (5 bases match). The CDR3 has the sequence CASSRGRGEQFF. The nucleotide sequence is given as TGCGCCAGCAGCCGAGGGCGAGGTGAGCAGTTCTTC.